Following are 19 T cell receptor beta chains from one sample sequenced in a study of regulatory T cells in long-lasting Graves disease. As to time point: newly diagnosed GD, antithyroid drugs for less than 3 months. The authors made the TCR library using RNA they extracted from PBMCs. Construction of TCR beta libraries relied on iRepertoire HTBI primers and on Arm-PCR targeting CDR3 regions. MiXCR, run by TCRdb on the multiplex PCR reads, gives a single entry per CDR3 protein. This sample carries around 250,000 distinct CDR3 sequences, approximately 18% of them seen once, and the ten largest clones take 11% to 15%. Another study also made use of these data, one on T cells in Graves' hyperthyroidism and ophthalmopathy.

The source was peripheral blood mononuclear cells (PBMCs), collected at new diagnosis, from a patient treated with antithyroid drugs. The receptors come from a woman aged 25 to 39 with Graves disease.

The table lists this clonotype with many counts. CDR3 loop: CASSVVTGGGYTF. The DNA of the CDR3 is TGTGCCAGCAGCGTTGTGACGGGAGGTGGCTACACCTTC. The chain uses TRBV9 and TRBJ1-2; D not certain. The germline V and J ends were trimmed by 2 bases and 7 bases, with 12 bases remaining between them. Germline CDR1 reads SGDLS; CDR2 reads YYNGEE. The CDR3 runs to 13 residues.

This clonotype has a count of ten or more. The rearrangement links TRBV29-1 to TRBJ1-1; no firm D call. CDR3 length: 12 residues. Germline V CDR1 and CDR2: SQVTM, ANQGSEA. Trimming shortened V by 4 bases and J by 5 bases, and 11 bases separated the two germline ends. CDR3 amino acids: CSVGGMETEAFF. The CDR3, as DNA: TGCAGCGTTGGAGGGATGGAAACTGAAGCTTTCTTT.

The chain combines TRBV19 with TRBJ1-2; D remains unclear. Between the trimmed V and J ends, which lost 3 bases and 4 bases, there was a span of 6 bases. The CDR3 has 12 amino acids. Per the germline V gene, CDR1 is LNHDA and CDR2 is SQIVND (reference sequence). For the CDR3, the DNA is TGTGCCAGTAGTATCACCTCCTATGGCTACACCTTC. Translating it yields CASSITSYGYTF.

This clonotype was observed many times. DNA for the CDR3: TGCAGTGCTAACAGAGTTAGCAATCAGCCCCAGCATTTT. Its translation: CSANRVSNQPQHF. The rearrangement uses TRBV20-1 and TRBJ1-5; D is undetermined. Germline loops: CDR1 DFQATT, CDR2 SNEGSKA (reference sequence). V was shortened by 4 bases and J by 0 bases, with 7 bases between the two germline ends. The CDR3 sequence is 13 residues long.

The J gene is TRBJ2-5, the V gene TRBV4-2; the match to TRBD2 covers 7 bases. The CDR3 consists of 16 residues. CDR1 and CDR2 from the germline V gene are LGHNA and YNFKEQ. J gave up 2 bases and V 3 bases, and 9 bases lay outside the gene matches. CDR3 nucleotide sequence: TGTGCCAGCAGCCAGCCTGACCCGGGGGGACAAGAGACCCAGTACTTC. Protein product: CASSQPDPGGQETQYF.

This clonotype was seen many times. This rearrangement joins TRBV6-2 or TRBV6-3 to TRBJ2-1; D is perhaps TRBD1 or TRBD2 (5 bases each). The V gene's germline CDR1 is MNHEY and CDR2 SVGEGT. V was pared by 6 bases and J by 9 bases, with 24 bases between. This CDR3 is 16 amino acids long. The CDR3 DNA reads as TGTGCCAGCAGCTACCCGGACACCTCCCCAGGGAGTGAGCAGTTCTTC. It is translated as CASSYPDTSPGSEQFF.

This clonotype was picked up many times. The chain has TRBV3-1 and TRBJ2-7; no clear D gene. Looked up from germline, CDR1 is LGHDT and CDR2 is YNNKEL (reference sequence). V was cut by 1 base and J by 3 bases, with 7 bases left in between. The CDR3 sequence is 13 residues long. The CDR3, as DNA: TGTGCCAGCAGCCAAGCGGCCGACTACGAGCAGTACTTC. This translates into CASSQAADYEQYF.

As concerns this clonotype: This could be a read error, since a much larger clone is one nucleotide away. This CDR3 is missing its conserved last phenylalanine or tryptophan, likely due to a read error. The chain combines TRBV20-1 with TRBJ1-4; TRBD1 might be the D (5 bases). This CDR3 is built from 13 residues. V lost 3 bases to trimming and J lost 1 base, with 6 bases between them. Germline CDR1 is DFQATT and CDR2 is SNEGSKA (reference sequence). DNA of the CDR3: TGCAGTGCTAGGGGGGGAACTAATGAAAAACTGTTTCTT. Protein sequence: CSARGGTNEKLFL.

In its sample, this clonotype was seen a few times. Here the CDR3 reads CASGMGQGGNEQYF. CDR3 nucleotides: TGTGCTAGTGGGATGGGTCAGGGAGGTAACGAGCAGTACTTC. The rearrangement joins TRBV12-5 to TRBJ2-7; TRBD2 is a possible D gene (6 bases). The CDR3 is 14 residues long. Trimming took off 6 bases at V and 5 bases at J, with 17 bases between the two ends. Looked up from germline, CDR1 is LGHNT and CDR2 is FRNRAP. Looking up the rest from reference TRBV12-5 and TRBJ2-7 gives the full variable domain: DARVTQTPRHKVTEMGQEVTMRCQPILGHNTVFWYRQTMMQGLELLAYFRNRAPLDDSGMPKDRFSAEMPDATLATLKIQPSEPRDSAVYFCASGMGQGGNEQYFGPGTRLTVT.

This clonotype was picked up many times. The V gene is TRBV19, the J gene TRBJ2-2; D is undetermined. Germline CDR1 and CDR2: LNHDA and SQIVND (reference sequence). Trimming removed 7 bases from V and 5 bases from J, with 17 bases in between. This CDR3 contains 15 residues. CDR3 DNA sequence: TGTGCCAGTACTCCGCCGGGTTTGCGAACCGGGGAGCTGTTTTTT. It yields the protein CASTPPGLRTGELFF.

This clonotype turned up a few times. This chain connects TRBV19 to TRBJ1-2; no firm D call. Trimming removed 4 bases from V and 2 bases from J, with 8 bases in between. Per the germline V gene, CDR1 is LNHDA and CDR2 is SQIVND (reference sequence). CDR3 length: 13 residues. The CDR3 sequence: CASSKGRNYGYTF. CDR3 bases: TGTGCCAGTAGTAAGGGCAGGAACTATGGCTACACCTTC.

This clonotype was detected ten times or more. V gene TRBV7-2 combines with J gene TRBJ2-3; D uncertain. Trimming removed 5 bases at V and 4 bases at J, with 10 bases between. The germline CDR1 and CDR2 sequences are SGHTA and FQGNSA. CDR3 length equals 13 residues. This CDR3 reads CASSQNLPDTQYF. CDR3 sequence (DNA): TGTGCCAGCAGCCAAAACCTCCCAGATACGCAGTATTTT.

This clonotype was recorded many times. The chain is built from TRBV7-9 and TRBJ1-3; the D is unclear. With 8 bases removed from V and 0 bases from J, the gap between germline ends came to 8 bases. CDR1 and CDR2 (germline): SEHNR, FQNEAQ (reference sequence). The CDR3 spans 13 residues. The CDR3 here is CASRKGSGNTIYF. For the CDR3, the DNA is TGTGCCAGCCGTAAGGGCTCTGGAAACACCATATATTTT.

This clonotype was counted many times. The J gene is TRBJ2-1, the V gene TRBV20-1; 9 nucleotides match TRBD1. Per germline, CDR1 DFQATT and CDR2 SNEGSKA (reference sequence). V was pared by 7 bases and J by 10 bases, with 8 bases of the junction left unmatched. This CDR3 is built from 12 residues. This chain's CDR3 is CSVPTGGGEQFF. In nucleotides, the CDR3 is TGCAGTGTTCCAACAGGGGGCGGAGAGCAGTTCTTC.

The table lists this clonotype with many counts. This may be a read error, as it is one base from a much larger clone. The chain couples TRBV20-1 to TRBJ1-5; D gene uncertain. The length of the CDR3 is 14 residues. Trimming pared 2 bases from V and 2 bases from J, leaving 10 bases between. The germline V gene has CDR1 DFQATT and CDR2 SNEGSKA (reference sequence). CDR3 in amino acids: CSARIEGGNQPQHF. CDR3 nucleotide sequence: TGCAGTGCTAGAATAGAGGGTGGCAATCAGCCCCAGCATTTT.

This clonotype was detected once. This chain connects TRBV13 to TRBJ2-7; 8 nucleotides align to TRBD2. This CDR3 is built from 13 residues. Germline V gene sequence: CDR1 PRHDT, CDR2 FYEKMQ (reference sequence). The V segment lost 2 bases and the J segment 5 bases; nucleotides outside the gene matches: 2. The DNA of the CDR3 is TGTGCCAGCAGCTTACGGGAGGGTCACGAGCAGTACTTC. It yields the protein CASSLREGHEQYF.

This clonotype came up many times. CDR3 sequence reads: CASSPPRGGNTGELFF. The CDR3 DNA reads TGTGCCAGCAGTCCCCCTCGGGGGGGCAACACCGGGGAGCTGTTTTTT. This chain links TRBV27 with TRBJ2-2; 8 nucleotides agree with TRBD2. The CDR3 contains 16 residues. CDR1 and CDR2 (germline): MNHEY, SMNVEV (reference sequence). Losses at the gene ends were 5 bases for V and 2 bases for J; bases not matched to a gene: 7.

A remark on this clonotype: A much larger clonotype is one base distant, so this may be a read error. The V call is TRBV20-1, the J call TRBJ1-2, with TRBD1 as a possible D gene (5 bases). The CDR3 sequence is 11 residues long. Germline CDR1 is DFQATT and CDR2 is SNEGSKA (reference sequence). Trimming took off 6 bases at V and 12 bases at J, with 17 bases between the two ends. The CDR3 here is CSALRGLGHTF. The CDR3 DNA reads TGCAGTGCCCTCCGGGGCTTGGGCCACACCTTC.

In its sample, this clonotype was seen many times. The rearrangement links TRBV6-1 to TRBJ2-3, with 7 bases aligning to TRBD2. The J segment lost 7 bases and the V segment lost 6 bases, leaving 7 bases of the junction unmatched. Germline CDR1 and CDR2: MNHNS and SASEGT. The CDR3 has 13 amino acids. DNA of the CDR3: TGTGCCAGCAGCGATAGCGGGCTGAATACGCAGTATTTT. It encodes CASSDSGLNTQYF.